This is a list of T cell receptor beta chains from one sample in a study of blood T cell repertoires in COVID-19. TCRdb's copy holds only in-frame clones and misses some; the assay was immunoSEQ multiplex PCR. This sample has about 280,000 clones, with roughly 90% found just once. The sequencing sample was made of PBMCs or T cells enriched from blood (not recorded which). The source of these receptors is a woman under 30 with acute COVID-19. CDR3s include the opening cysteine and the closing phenylalanine or tryptophan. Fields, in order: D gene, clone size, J gene, V gene, CDR3 DNA, CDR3 protein. The D gene is left open where the match is weak. Only some rows state a clone size, as once, few, many or a class for expanded clones.

D gene: TRBD1; clone size: NA; J gene: TRBJ1-1; V gene: TRBV5-1; CDR3 DNA: TGCGCCAGCAGCAAACTTCTACAGGGGGACACTGAAGCTTTCTTT; CDR3 protein: CASSKLLQGDTEAFF
D gene: NA; clone size: NA; J gene: TRBJ2-6; V gene: TRBV7-2; CDR3 DNA: TGTGCCAGCAGCTTACGAGGCCTCGGGGGAGTAACTGGGGCCAACGTCCTGACTTTC; CDR3 protein: CASSLRGLGGVTGANVLTF
D gene: NA; clone size: NA; J gene: TRBJ2-2; V gene: TRBV14; CDR3 DNA: TGTGCCAGCAGCCAAGACTGGAACACCGGGGAGCTGTTTTTT; CDR3 protein: CASSQDWNTGELFF
D gene: TRBD2; clone size: NA; J gene: TRBJ2-1; V gene: TRBV30; CDR3 DNA: TGTGCCTGGAGGCGGACTAGCGGGTACAATGAGCAGTTCTTC; CDR3 protein: CAWRRTSGYNEQFF
D gene: TRBD1; clone size: NA; J gene: TRBJ2-7; V gene: TRBV27; CDR3 DNA: TGTGCCAGCGGAACCCGGACAGGAACCTACGAGCAGTACTTC; CDR3 protein: CASGTRTGTYEQYF
D gene: NA; clone size: once; J gene: TRBJ1-5; V gene: TRBV28; CDR3 DNA: TGTGCCAGCAGTTCAGGGGTCGGCAATCAGCCCCAGCATTTT; CDR3 protein: CASSSGVGNQPQHF
D gene: NA; clone size: few; J gene: TRBJ2-1; V gene: TRBV11-2; CDR3 DNA: TGTGCCAGCATCCCCGCCGGTACGGGGAATTCCTACAATGAGCAGTTCTTC; CDR3 protein: CASIPAGTGNSYNEQFF
D gene: TRBD2; clone size: NA; J gene: TRBJ2-7; V gene: TRBV15; CDR3 DNA: TGTGCCACCAGCCGGGATGATAGCGGGATATACGAGCAGTACTTC; CDR3 protein: CATSRDDSGIYEQYF
D gene: NA; clone size: NA; J gene: TRBJ2-7; V gene: TRBV6-2/TRBV6-3; CDR3 DNA: TGTGCCAGCAGCCGCGGCTGGGAGCAGTACTTC; CDR3 protein: CASSRGWEQYF
D gene: NA; clone size: NA; J gene: TRBJ2-7; V gene: TRBV5-5; CDR3 DNA: TGTGCCAGCAGCCCCAGCGGGCGGAGCTCCTACGAGCAGTACTTC; CDR3 protein: CASSPSGRSSYEQYF
D gene: NA; clone size: NA; J gene: TRBJ2-4; V gene: TRBV4-2; CDR3 DNA: TGTGCCAGCAGCCAAGAAAGCGGAACTATAAACATTCAGTACTTC; CDR3 protein: CASSQESGTINIQYF